These 16 T cell receptor beta chains share one sample of origin, sequenced in a study of regulatory T cells in long-lasting Graves disease (dated by TCRdb to the early 2020s). Sample time point, as interpreted from the label and publication: persistent/refractory GD, antithyroid drugs over 5 years with positive TRAb. For both TCR sequencing and RNA sequencing, RNA was extracted from PBMCs in TRIzol. The method behind the library was multiplex PCR. Sequenced on an Illumina HiSeq 4000. CDR3 regions were amplified by Arm-PCR with iRepertoire HTBI primers to construct TCR beta libraries. Through fastp at Q25 and MiXCR, TCRdb rebuilt clones from the public reads, retaining in-frame beta chains. A single entry per CDR3 protein holds the most common genes and DNA from its merged rows. Across this sample there are about 290,000 distinct CDR3 sequences, with 22% seen only once. Of the sample, just over 55% falls within the top ten clones.

This sample comprised peripheral blood mononuclear cells (PBMCs), obtained when the disease was refractory, from a patient treated with antithyroid drugs. The receptor source for this set is a female donor with Graves disease.

The chain has TRBV7-2 and TRBJ2-2, with 8 nucleotides matching TRBD1. Trimming removed 4 bases from V and 4 bases from J; junction bases left unmatched: 5. The CDR3 totals 15 residues. The V gene's germline CDR1 is SGHTA and CDR2 FQGNSA. CDR3: CASSYGQGVTGELFF. CDR3 sequence (DNA): TGTGCCAGCAGCTATGGACAGGGCGTCACCGGGGAGCTGTTTTTT.

The chain joins TRBV5-1 to TRBJ2-7, with unresolved D. This CDR3 is 13 amino acids long. V shed 0 bases and J shed 5 bases, with 9 bases lying between them. Germline lookup yields CDR1 SGHRS and CDR2 YFSETQ. CDR3 DNA: TGCGCCAGCAGCTTGGAGGGCTTAGACGAGCAGTACTTC. It translates to CASSLEGLDEQYF.

In nucleotides, the CDR3 is TGTGCCAGCAGCTTGGAAAGGTGGATTGAAGCTTTCTTT. It encodes CASSLERWIEAFF. J is TRBJ1-1 and V is TRBV5-5; D gene unclear. V lost 0 bases and J lost 7, with 10 bases in between. From germline, CDR1 is SGHKS and CDR2 YYEKEE (reference sequence). This CDR3 spans 13 amino acids. The full variable domain, rest sourced from reference TRBV5-5 and TRBJ1-1, is DAGVTQSPTHLIKTRGQQVTLRCSPISGHKSVSWYQQVLGQGPQFIFQYYEKEERGRGNFPDRFSARQFPNYSSELNVNALLLGDSALYLCASSLERWIEAFFGQGTRLTVV.

There are many counts of this clonotype. The junction and the germline gene differ at one end; a read error may be behind it. V is TRBV28 and J is TRBJ1-6; a possible D gene is TRBD1 (5 bases). Germline-derived CDR1 and CDR2 are MDHEN and SYDVKM. The CDR3 runs 18 residues. The CDR3 bases are TGTGCCAGCAGTTTTTTTGGGGTAGGGACGGGAAATAACTCACCCCTCCACTTT. Translating it yields CASSFFGVGTGNNSPLHF.

A remark on this clonotype: This may be a read error, as it is one base from a much larger clone. The chain couples TRBV10-3 to TRBJ1-4; D is possibly TRBD1 (5 bases). Germline V gene lookup returns CDR1 ENHRY and CDR2 SYGVKD. The CDR3 runs 13 residues. The CDR3 loop is CATQGLGNEKMFF. CDR3 DNA: TGTGCCACCCAGGGTCTCGGCAATGAAAAAATGTTTTTT.

The chain has TRBV6-5 and TRBJ2-5; no clear D gene. Deletions cut 2 bases from V and 5 bases from J, with 3 bases between. CDR3 length equals 11 residues. Germline loops: CDR1 MNHEY, CDR2 SVGAGI. CDR3 nucleotide sequence: TGTGCCAGCAGTTACGTGGAGACCCAGTACTTC. Translating gives CASSYVETQYF.

V gene TRBV6-2 or TRBV6-3 combines with J gene TRBJ2-7, with a tentative D call TRBD2 (5 bases). Germline V gene data show CDR1 as MNHEY and CDR2 as SVGEGT. V lost 4 bases to trimming and J lost 3 bases, with 13 bases between them. The CDR3 sequence is 14 residues long. The CDR3 sequence is CASSFPGYNYEQYF. DNA of the CDR3: TGTGCCAGCAGTTTCCCGGGGTACAACTACGAGCAGTACTTC.

This clonotype was found a few times. V is TRBV2 and J is TRBJ2-3; 7 positions match TRBD1. Germline V gene lookup returns CDR1 SNHLY and CDR2 FYNNEI. The CDR3 runs 15 residues. Trimming at V came to 7 bases and at J to 0 bases, leaving 7 bases not matched to a gene. The CDR3 loop reads CASNQQGTSTDTQYF. The CDR3 DNA reads as TGTGCCAGCAACCAACAGGGGACAAGCACAGATACGCAGTATTTT.

Concerning this clonotype: This clone may be a read error of a much larger clone one base away. The CDR3 coding sequence is TGTGCCAGCGGCTTACAGCTAGCGGGAGGGTACGAGCAGTACTTC. Its translation is CASGLQLAGGYEQYF. The chain combines TRBV7-2 with TRBJ2-7, with 12 bases lining up with TRBD2. The germline V gene encodes CDR1 SGHTA and CDR2 FQGNSA. The CDR3 sequence is 15 residues long.

This clonotype was found many times. This chain joins TRBV18 and TRBJ2-5; no clear D. Trimming pared 2 bases from V and 5 bases from J, leaving 3 bases between. Germline values: CDR1 KGHSH, CDR2 LQKENI. The CDR3 sequence is 11 residues long. CDR3 loop: CASSPAETQYF. The CDR3 DNA is TGTGCCAGCTCACCAGCGGAGACCCAGTACTTC.

This clonotype showed up many times. The rearrangement links TRBV12-3 or TRBV12-4 to TRBJ2-7; 11 nucleotides line up with TRBD1. The length of the CDR3 is 16 residues. Germline trimming cut 5 bases from V and 3 bases from J; bases unmatched to any gene: 9. DNA of the CDR3: TGTGCCAGCAGTCCGGAGGGACAGGGGGAAATCTACGAGCAGTACTTC. This gives the protein CASSPEGQGEIYEQYF.

There are a few counts of this clonotype. The V gene is TRBV7-9, the J gene TRBJ1-1; D remains unclear. The CDR3 is 14 amino acids. The germline V gene has CDR1 SEHNR and CDR2 FQNEAQ (reference sequence). V lost 5 bases to trimming and J lost 6 bases, with 16 bases between them. This CDR3 is CASSGSLGEAEAFF. CDR3 in DNA: TGTGCCAGCAGCGGAAGCCTCGGGGAGGCTGAAGCTTTCTTT.

The chain is built from TRBV30 and TRBJ1-1, with D possibly TRBD1 on 5 matching bases. The CDR3 has 11 residues. Trimming removed 4 bases from V and 9 bases from J, with 12 bases in between. The germline V gene has CDR1 GTSNPN and CDR2 SVGIG (reference sequence). The CDR3 region has the DNA TGTGCCTGGATCATGGGGCCGAAAGCTTTCTTT. Its protein product is CAWIMGPKAFF.

This clonotype was counted a few times. V gene TRBV6-2 or TRBV6-3 combines with J gene TRBJ1-1; maybe TRBD1 (6 bases). V lost 0 bases and J lost 0, with 11 bases in between. Germline V CDR1 and CDR2: MNHEY, SVGEGT. This CDR3 has 16 residues. Written as DNA, the CDR3 is TGTGCCAGCAGTTACTCCTGGACAGCCATGAACACTGAAGCTTTCTTT. It yields the protein CASSYSWTAMNTEAFF.

The chain is built from TRBV5-1 and TRBJ2-4, with D perhaps TRBD1 or TRBD2 (5 bases each). The J call is doubtful: the DNA matches TRBJ2-1 better. The V gene's germline CDR1 is SGHRS and CDR2 YFSETQ. The CDR3 has 15 amino acids. CDR3 region: CASSFSGPYSLEQFF. The DNA for the CDR3 is TGCGCCAGCAGCTTTTCGGGACCCTACTCGTTGGAGCAGTTCTTC.

This chain joins TRBV7-9 and TRBJ2-5, with a possible D match to TRBD1 (5 bases). Trimming shortened V by 4 bases and J by 5 bases, and 14 bases separated the two germline ends. The CDR3 has 14 amino acids. Germline assignment: CDR1 SEHNR and CDR2 FQNEAQ (reference sequence). CDR3: CASSSAGGAETQYF. For the CDR3, the DNA is TGTGCCAGCAGCTCCGCCGGTGGGGCGGAGACCCAGTACTTC.